Presented here are 26 T cell receptor beta chains from one specimen sequenced in a study of blood T cell repertoires in COVID-19. Using immunoSEQ multiplex PCR, the repertoire was profiled, and TCRdb retains in-frame clones only, with some absent. Counted here are about 160,000 clones, 90% to 95% occurring once; the ten biggest clones make up 4.5% to 5.5%. The specimen sequenced was peripheral blood. The receptors were sampled from a woman aged 50 to 60 with acute or convalescent COVID-19.

The J gene is TRBJ1-2, the V gene TRBV4-3, with TRBD1 as a possible D gene (5 bases). Trimming cost V 0 bases and J 3 bases, with 11 bases left between them. Germline V CDR1 and CDR2: LGHNA, YSLEER. The CDR3 consists of 15 residues. The CDR3 loop reads CASSQDRGQHYGYTF. The CDR3 DNA reads as TGCGCCAGCAGCCAAGACAGAGGACAACACTATGGCTACACCTTC.

The chain recombines TRBV4-1 with TRBJ2-5; 10 bases fit TRBD2. CDR3 length equals 17 residues. Germline V gene sequence: CDR1 MGHRA, CDR2 YSYEKL. V lost 1 base and J lost 2; bases outside the gene matches: 7. CDR3 residues: CASSQVVTSGNQETQYF. The CDR3 DNA reads TGCGCCAGCAGCCAAGTGGTAACTAGCGGGAATCAAGAGACCCAGTACTTC.

The table lists this clone with a count of one. V usage is TRBV7-9 and J usage is TRBJ2-3; 12 nucleotides line up with TRBD2. Germline assignment: CDR1 SEHNR and CDR2 FQNEAQ (reference sequence). The CDR3 is made up of 17 amino acids. V trimming: 1 base; J trimming: 3 bases; junction bases outside the gene matches: 5. This CDR3 reads CASSLGLLAGGTDTQYF. The CDR3 nucleotides read TGTGCCAGCAGCTTAGGGTTACTAGCGGGGGGTACAGATACGCAGTATTTT.

This chain uses TRBV15 with TRBJ2-3, with 9 bases that match TRBD1. J lost 8 bases, V lost 3 bases, and 9 bases had no gene match. There are 15 residues in the CDR3. Germline V gene data show CDR1 as LNHNV and CDR2 as YYDKDF (reference sequence). CDR3 DNA sequence: TGTGCCACCAGCAGGACAGGGGGGAAACAGAGTACGCAGTATTTT. Translation gives CATSRTGGKQSTQYF.

The chain carries TRBV27 and TRBJ1-1, with D uncertain. Germline V gene sequence: CDR1 MNHEY, CDR2 SMNVEV (reference sequence). Deletions cut 4 bases from V and 0 bases from J, with 6 bases between. The CDR3 covers 13 residues. The CDR3 DNA reads TGTGCCAGCAGTTACTCCGTGAACACTGAAGCTTTCTTT. It yields the protein CASSYSVNTEAFF.

This rearrangement joins TRBV27 to TRBJ2-2; 10 bases match TRBD2. Per the germline V gene, CDR1 is MNHEY and CDR2 is SMNVEV (reference sequence). This CDR3 region has 15 residues. The trim removed 5 bases at V and 7 bases at J, leaving 7 bases unmatched. CDR3 protein: CASSLAGAPGGELFF. CDR3 in DNA: TGTGCCAGCAGTCTAGCGGGGGCCCCGGGCGGGGAGCTGTTTTTT.

This chain joins TRBV19 and TRBJ1-5; D unclear. V gave up 3 bases and J gave up 7 bases, with 16 bases separating them. CDR1 is LNHDA, CDR2 SQIVND, per germline (reference sequence). The CDR3 has 15 amino acids. The CDR3 bases are TGTGCCAGTAGTATTGTGGCAGGTTTCGACCAGCCCCAGCATTTT. Protein product: CASSIVAGFDQPQHF. Drawing the rest from reference TRBV19 and TRBJ1-5, the complete variable domain is DGGITQSPKYLFRKEGQNVTLSCEQNLNHDAMYWYRQDPGQGLRLIYYSQIVNDFQKGDIAEGYSVSREKKESFPLTVTSAQKNPTAFYLCASSIVAGFDQPQHFGDGTRLSIL.

A single count supports this clone. V usage is TRBV24-1 and J usage is TRBJ1-2, with D possibly matching TRBD1 (5 bases). The germline V and J ends were trimmed by 4 bases and 1 base, with 9 bases remaining between them. CDR1 and CDR2 (germline): KGHDR, SFDVKD. This CDR3 comprises 14 residues. The CDR3 DNA follows: TGTGCCACCAGTGACCCAGGGATTAACTATGGCTACACCTTC. Translation: CATSDPGINYGYTF.

This clone was seen a handful of times. CDR3: CASSSQGSPEAFF. The CDR3 DNA reads TGTGCCAGCAGCTCTCAGGGGAGCCCTGAAGCTTTCTTT. The chain couples TRBV11-2 to TRBJ1-1; perhaps TRBD1 as D (6 bases). Between the trimmed V and J ends, which lost 4 bases and 6 bases, there was a span of 12 bases. The CDR3 loop spans 13 amino acids. Looked up from germline, CDR1 is SGHAT and CDR2 is FQNNGV.

The genes are TRBV7-3 and TRBJ2-4, with D possibly TRBD1 on 5 matching bases. This CDR3 has 19 residues. Between the trimmed V and J ends, which lost 1 base and 0 bases, there was a span of 19 bases. CDR1 is SGHTA, CDR2 FQGTGA, per germline. For the CDR3, the DNA is TGTGCCAGCAGCTTAAATCGGCCCCATGGGGCACAAGCCAAAAACATTCAGTACTTC. Translation: CASSLNRPHGAQAKNIQYF.

With regard to this clone: Other nucleotide sequences from this sample produce the same CDR3. The V call is TRBV7-2, the J call TRBJ2-7; 7 nucleotides match TRBD2. This CDR3 spans 14 amino acids. In germline, CDR1 is SGHTA, CDR2 FQGNSA. The V segment lost 0 bases and the J segment 3 bases; nucleotides outside the gene matches: 2. This CDR3 reads CASSLAGGSYEQYF. The DNA for the CDR3 is TGTGCCAGCAGCTTAGCGGGAGGGAGCTACGAGCAGTACTTC.

V is TRBV7-8 and J is TRBJ2-1; 7 nucleotides agree with TRBD1. V lost 4 bases to trimming and J lost 0 bases; unmatched junction nucleotides: 0. The CDR3 runs to 14 residues. Germline loops: CDR1 SGHVS, CDR2 FQNEAQ. In DNA form, the CDR3 reads TGTGCCAGCAGCTGGGACAGCTCCTACAATGAGCAGTTCTTC. Its translation is CASSWDSSYNEQFF.

This clone was found once. The gene calls are TRBV12-3 or TRBV12-4 and TRBJ1-2, with D unclear. The CDR3 covers 12 residues. V lost 2 bases and J lost 5, with 6 bases in between. The CDR3: CASSLWEYGYTF. The CDR3 nucleotides read TGTGCCAGCAGTTTATGGGAGTATGGCTACACCTTC.

This sequence joins TRBV5-5 and TRBJ2-7; 7 nucleotides agree with TRBD1. The ends lost 4 bases at V and 6 bases at J; junction bases unmatched: 10. The germline V gene has CDR1 SGHKS and CDR2 YYEKEE (reference sequence). The CDR3 is made up of 14 amino acids. CDR3 amino acids: CASSPRDRDPEQYF. The CDR3 DNA reads TGTGCCAGCAGCCCCCGGGACAGAGACCCCGAGCAGTACTTC.

The chain employs TRBV28 and TRBJ1-5; D is unclear. CDR1 and CDR2 (germline): MDHEN, SYDVKM. The CDR3 has 16 amino acids. V was shortened by 1 base and J by 1 base, with 11 bases between the two germline ends. The CDR3 region has the DNA TGTGCCAGCAGTTTATTTTCGATCAGAAGCAATCAGCCCCAGCATTTT. Translation: CASSLFSIRSNQPQHF. Full variable domain (outside the CDR3, taken from reference TRBV28 and TRBJ1-5): DVKVTQSSRYLVKRTGEKVFLECVQDMDHENMFWYRQDPGLGLRLIYFSYDVKMKEKGDIPEGYSVSREKKERFSLILESASTNQTSMYLCASSLFSIRSNQPQHFGDGTRLSIL.

This chain connects TRBV4-2 to TRBJ1-3; TRBD1 agrees at 11 bases. The CDR3 is 17 amino acids. V dropped 1 base and J dropped 1; count of bases not matched to a gene: 3. Germline V lookup: CDR1 LGHNA, CDR2 YNFKEQ. The CDR3 loop reads CASSQGTGGASGNTIYF. In nucleotides, the CDR3 is TGTGCCAGCAGCCAAGGGACAGGGGGCGCGTCTGGAAACACCATATATTTT.

The chain has TRBV2 and TRBJ2-3; D perhaps matches TRBD2 (6 bases). The V gene's germline CDR1 is SNHLY and CDR2 FYNNEI. The CDR3 is 12 residues long. V gave up 4 bases and J gave up 8 bases, with 10 bases separating them. The CDR3 DNA reads as TGTGCCAGCAGTGTAGGGCGGGGTACGCAGTATTTT. The encoded protein is CASSVGRGTQYF.

V gene TRBV4-1 combines with J gene TRBJ1-1, with 9 nucleotides matching TRBD1. The CDR3 is made up of 16 amino acids. Germline V gene lookup returns CDR1 MGHRA and CDR2 YSYEKL. After removal of 3 bases from V and 4 bases from J, the junction contained 9 bases not matched to a gene. The CDR3 loop is CASSQPSGTGSTEAFF. CDR3 nucleotides: TGCGCCAGCAGCCAGCCCTCCGGGACAGGGAGCACTGAAGCTTTCTTT.

The chain has TRBV6-2 or TRBV6-3 and TRBJ2-1, with 12 bases fitting TRBD2. The CDR3 spans 17 residues. Trimming took 2 bases from V and 7 from J; bases not matched to a gene: 9. The germline gives CDR1 MNHEY, CDR2 SVGEGT. The CDR3 DNA sequence: TGTGCCAGCAGTTACGGCCCTAGCGGGAGGGTGTGGAATGAGCAGTTCTTC. Its protein is CASSYGPSGRVWNEQFF.

The gene calls are TRBV30 and TRBJ2-1; 12 bases map to TRBD2. The V segment lost 0 bases and the J segment 5 bases; nucleotides outside the gene matches: 5. CDR3 length: 16 amino acids. Germline V gene data show CDR1 as GTSNPN and CDR2 as SVGIG (reference sequence). The CDR3 protein is CAWSVYGLAGNNEQFF. For the CDR3, the DNA is TGTGCCTGGAGTGTATACGGACTAGCGGGAAACAATGAGCAGTTCTTC.

The chain links TRBV6-1 to TRBJ1-2; the D is unclear. Per the germline V gene, CDR1 is MNHNS and CDR2 is SASEGT. The V end lost 1 base, the J end lost 4 bases, and 7 bases lay between the germline ends. CDR3 size: 13 residues. The CDR3, as DNA: TGTGCCAGCAGTGAAGTCGGTACCTATGGCTACACCTTC. Amino acid sequence: CASSEVGTYGYTF.

The chain employs TRBV10-2 and TRBJ2-3, with 12 bases lining up with TRBD1. The length of the CDR3 is 14 residues. After removal of 8 bases from V and 8 bases from J, the junction contained 8 bases not matched to a gene. CDR1 is WSHSY and CDR2 is SAAADI in the germline V gene. The CDR3 nucleotides are TGCGCCAGCGCTACGGGACAGGGGGCACTTACGCAGTATTTT. This sequence encodes CASATGQGALTQYF.

This chain connects TRBV28 to TRBJ1-2, with D maybe TRBD1 (5 bases). The CDR3 totals 14 residues. Germline CDR1 reads MDHEN; CDR2 reads SYDVKM. The germline V and J ends were trimmed by 3 bases and 8 bases, with 16 bases remaining between them. CDR3: CASSFGRDESGYTF. In DNA form, the CDR3 reads TGTGCCAGCAGTTTCGGGAGGGACGAAAGCGGCTACACCTTC.

V gene TRBV5-8 combines with J gene TRBJ1-5; D not resolved. The germline gives CDR1 SGHTS, CDR2 YDEGEE. Deletions cut 4 bases from V and 7 bases from J, with 6 bases between. The CDR3 has 11 amino acids. CDR3 in amino acids: CASSPMQPQHF. In DNA, the CDR3 is TGTGCCAGCAGCCCAATGCAGCCCCAGCATTTT.

This chain uses TRBV18 with TRBJ2-5; TRBD2 agrees at 7 bases. CDR3 length: 16 residues. The V segment lost 3 bases and the J segment 2 bases; nucleotides outside the gene matches: 9. CDR1 is KGHSH and CDR2 is LQKENI in the germline V gene. The DNA for the CDR3 is TGTGCCAGCTCACCGGAGAAACTAGCGTGGCAAGAGACCCAGTACTTC. This sequence encodes CASSPEKLAWQETQYF.

This clone has a single count. This chain links TRBV7-3 with TRBJ2-3; 7 nucleotides agree with TRBD2. CDR1 is SGHTA and CDR2 is FQGTGA in the germline V gene. V was pared by 2 bases and J by 1 base, with 6 bases of the junction left unmatched. The CDR3 consists of 16 residues. This chain's CDR3 is CASSLSGGRGTDTQYF. CDR3 in DNA: TGTGCCAGCAGCTTATCCGGCGGGAGAGGCACAGATACGCAGTATTTT. Filled out from reference TRBV7-3 and TRBJ2-3, the complete variable domain reads GAGVSQTPSNKVTEKGKYVELRCDPISGHTALYWYRQSLGQGPEFLIYFQGTGAADDSGLPNDRFFAVRPEGSVSTLKIQRTERGDSAVYLCASSLSGGRGTDTQYFGPGTRLTVL.